This T cell receptor beta chain was obtained from a study of CD8+CD57+ T cells in acquired aplastic anemia. The ends were cut back, 5 bases at V and 5 bases at J, with 19 bases in the middle. Germline V gene data show CDR1 as SGHNT and CDR2 as YYREEE (reference sequence). This CDR3 has 15 amino acids. This clonotype came up a few times. Both TCR beta VDJ combination and CDR3 sequence profiling were carried out. Genomic DNA was the template for this profiling. TCRdb used MiXCR to reprocess the reads, holding one entry per CDR3 protein. The sample records 150,000 to 200,000 distinct CDR3 sequences, about three fifths being singletons. Those patients picked for sequencing had displayed CD8+CD57+ cell expansion on flow cytometry.

The rearrangement uses TRBV5-4 and TRBJ1-2, with unresolved D. The sequence was obtained from a human donor with aplastic anemia. Material: sorted CD4+, CD8+, or CD8+CD57+ T cells (not recorded which) from PBMCs. The CDR3 loop reads CASRRDMSSRYGYTF. DNA of the CDR3: TGTGCCAGCAGACGCGACATGTCTAGTCGGTATGGCTACACCTTC.